These 27 T cell receptor beta chains were sequenced from one sample in a study of T cell clonotyping in hematopoietic cell transplantation. Specified time point: recipient sample about 28 days before transplant, after cytoreduction. Only in-frame clones appear in the TCRdb table, and some are missing; sequencing was by immunoSEQ multiplex PCR. This table has 25,000 or so clones, around 70% appearing once. This specimen was peripheral blood mononuclear cells, taken before stem cell transplant. These receptors originate from a man aged 50 to 60 with myelodysplastic syndrome. Some clones in this sample may be carry-over from other donors' samples.

The chain couples TRBV30 to TRBJ1-2; no reliable D call. V lost 4 bases and J lost 5, with 17 bases in between. Germline V gene data show CDR1 as GTSNPN and CDR2 as SVGIG (reference sequence). The CDR3 spans 14 residues. This chain's CDR3 is CAWTSDGVRYGYTF. DNA for the CDR3: TGTGCCTGGACCTCGGATGGGGTGCGGTATGGCTACACCTTC.

The CDR3 nucleotides read TGCGCCAGCAGTTTGACGGTGTCTAGCACAGATACGCAGTATTTT. Residues: CASSLTVSSTDTQYF. V gene TRBV5-1 combines with J gene TRBJ2-3; D unresolved. The germline CDR1 and CDR2 sequences are SGHRS and YFSETQ. The V gene lost 5 bases and the J gene lost 0 bases, with 13 bases spanning the gap. This CDR3 has 15 amino acids.

The chain links TRBV28 to TRBJ2-7; 12 positions match TRBD2. This CDR3 contains 15 residues. V shed 6 bases, J shed 3 bases, and the junction held 6 bases outside the gene matches. Germline-derived CDR1 and CDR2 are MDHEN and SYDVKM. CDR3 loop: CASSQGLAGNYEQYF. The CDR3 nucleotides read TGTGCCAGCAGCCAAGGACTAGCGGGGAACTACGAGCAGTACTTC.

This clone was counted only a few times. Because the CDR3 is missing its conserved closing phenylalanine or tryptophan, this is likely a read error. The chain is built from TRBV7-2 and TRBJ1-5, with unresolved D. The V end lost 5 bases, the J end lost 4 bases, and 12 bases lay between the germline ends. The CDR3 sequence is 14 residues long. Germline V gene sequence: CDR1 SGHTA, CDR2 FQGNSA. The CDR3 region is CASSIEAANQPQHL. The CDR3 nucleotides read TGTGCCAGCAGCATCGAGGCAGCGAATCAGCCCCAGCATCTT.

V and J are TRBV30 and TRBJ1-2; TRBD1 aligns across 7 bases. The germline CDR1 and CDR2 sequences are GTSNPN and SVGIG (reference sequence). This CDR3 comprises 13 residues. The ends lost 7 bases at V and 2 bases at J; junction bases unmatched: 7. The CDR3 bases are TGTGCCTTAACAGGGGACGCGAACTATGGCTACACCTTC. Protein: CALTGDANYGYTF.

The chain carries TRBV5-1 and TRBJ2-5; D possibly corresponds to TRBD1 (6 bases). V was cut by 2 bases and J by 3 bases, with 8 bases left in between. The CDR3 totals 13 residues. CDR1 and CDR2 from the germline V gene are SGHRS and YFSETQ. CDR3 DNA sequence: TGCGCCAGCAGCTTACAGGGAGAAGAGACCCAGTACTTC. This encodes CASSLQGEETQYF. Using reference TRBV5-1 and TRBJ2-5 for the parts outside the CDR3, the full variable domain is KAGVTQTPRYLIKTRGQQVTLSCSPISGHRSVSWYQQTPGQGLQFLFEYFSETQRNKGNFPGRFSGRQFSNSRSEMNVSTLELGDSALYLCASSLQGEETQYFGPGTRLLVL.

The sample holds a few counts of this clone. The DNA of the CDR3 is TGTGCCAGCAGCCTACCTTCTTCACCCCTCCACTTT. Residues: CASSLPSSPLHF. The chain is built from TRBV25-1 and TRBJ1-6; D is uncertain. Germline CDR1 reads MGHDK; CDR2 reads SYGVNS. The CDR3 spans 12 residues. V was cut by 6 bases and J by 9 bases, with 9 bases left in between.

The DNA for the CDR3 is TGTGCCAGCAACGGACAGGGAGTCGAGCAGTACTTC. Protein product: CASNGQGVEQYF. J is TRBJ2-7 and V is TRBV28; TRBD1 agrees at 8 bases. CDR1 is MDHEN, CDR2 SYDVKM, per germline. J lost 6 bases, V lost 7 bases, and 5 bases had no gene match. This CDR3 comprises 12 residues.

The chain uses TRBV28 and TRBJ1-4; no firm D call. The CDR3 covers 16 residues. The germline CDR1 and CDR2 sequences are MDHEN and SYDVKM. V gave up 4 bases and J gave up 0 bases, with 12 bases separating them. The CDR3: CASSSSPGATNEKLFF. CDR3 sequence (DNA): TGTGCCAGCAGTTCCTCCCCCGGTGCAACTAATGAAAAACTGTTTTTT.

This CDR3 reads CASSLAPRPQNTEAFF. In DNA, the CDR3 is TGTGCCAGCAGCTTAGCTCCTCGACCACAGAACACTGAAGCTTTCTTT. V is TRBV7-8 and J is TRBJ1-1, with D unresolved. Germline V CDR1 and CDR2: SGHVS, FQNEAQ. Deletions cut 0 bases from V and 1 base from J, with 12 bases between. The CDR3 has 16 residues.

On this clone: No DNA is shown, since the ends of the CDR3 on it are uncertain; the CDR3 is the one TCRdb lists. The chain links TRBV6-5 to TRBJ1-3; no check of the table's D call, TRBD1, against the DNA was made. Germline V CDR1 and CDR2: MNHEY, SVGAGI. Counting both end residues, the CDR3 totals 13 amino acids. The CDR3 loop reads CASSSGTGNTIYF.

The chain has TRBV9 and TRBJ1-6, with D possibly being TRBD1 (5 bases). V lost 3 bases, J lost 7 bases, and 17 bases lay in between. The CDR3 is 16 amino acids. Germline loops: CDR1 SGDLS, CDR2 YYNGEE. The CDR3 spells CASSAGDSRANSPLHF. The CDR3 coding sequence is TGTGCCAGCAGCGCTGGGGACTCCCGGGCCAATTCACCCCTCCACTTT. The full variable domain, completed using reference TRBV9 and TRBJ1-6, is DSGVTQTPKHLITATGQRVTLRCSPRSGDLSVYWYQQSLDQGLQFLIQYYNGEERAKGNILERFSAQQFPDLHSELNLSSLELGDSALYFCASSAGDSRANSPLHFGNGTRLTVT.

J is TRBJ2-2 and V is TRBV19; 10 bases are a match to TRBD2. CDR1 is LNHDA and CDR2 is SQIVND in the germline V gene (reference sequence). The V gene end was trimmed by 4 bases and the J gene end by 4 bases; junction bases not matched to a gene: 6. CDR3 size: 16 residues. The CDR3 protein is CASSTPSGSVTGELFF. CDR3 coding DNA: TGTGCCAGTAGTACCCCTAGCGGGAGTGTCACCGGGGAGCTGTTTTTT.

A few counts support this clone. The chain couples TRBV6-5 to TRBJ1-2, with no clear D. The CDR3 has 14 residues. Trimming left V 4 bases short and J 4 bases short, with 13 bases between. Per germline, CDR1 MNHEY and CDR2 SVGAGI. The CDR3 loop reads CASSSGGLRYGYTF. In DNA form, the CDR3 reads TGTGCCAGCAGTTCTGGCGGCTTGCGCTATGGCTACACCTTC.

The chain employs TRBV29-1 and TRBJ1-1; D is possibly TRBD1 (5 bases). The CDR3 is 17 residues long. V dropped 4 bases and J dropped 1 base, with 22 bases sitting between them. Germline loops: CDR1 SQVTM, CDR2 ANQGSEA. The DNA for the CDR3 is TGCAGCGTTGTGGTTGGGGATTGGGGACGCGGGAACACTGAAGCTTTCTTT. Its translation is CSVVVGDWGRGNTEAFF.

The chain couples TRBV25-1 to TRBJ1-2; D is unclear. The CDR3 loop spans 13 amino acids. The germline gives CDR1 MGHDK, CDR2 SYGVNS. Deletions cut 1 base from V and 6 bases from J, with 9 bases between. The DNA of the CDR3 is TGTGCCAGCAGTGAATCCAGAAACGATGGCTACACCTTC. Translating it yields CASSESRNDGYTF.

The chain has TRBV2 and TRBJ2-7; D possibly corresponds to TRBD1 (7 bases). In germline, CDR1 is SNHLY, CDR2 FYNNEI. CDR3 size: 13 residues. Trimming stripped 6 bases from V and 6 bases from J, with 15 bases between. The CDR3 region is CASRIRQGGEQYF. The CDR3 region has the DNA TGTGCCAGCAGGATACGACAGGGAGGCGAGCAGTACTTC. The whole variable domain, filled in from reference TRBV2 and TRBJ2-7, reads EPEVTQTPSHQVTQMGQEVILRCVPISNHLYFYWYRQILGQKVEFLVSFYNNEISEKSEIFDDQFSVERPDGSNFTLKIRSTKLEDSAMYFCASRIRQGGEQYFGPGTRLTVT.

Only a few counts were recorded for this clone. This chain joins TRBV28 and TRBJ1-5; D unresolved. Germline V lookup: CDR1 MDHEN, CDR2 SYDVKM. The V and J ends lost 4 bases and 5 bases respectively, with 15 bases between them. The CDR3 sequence is 15 residues long. The chain's CDR3 is CASSSSNGRYQPQHF. DNA for the CDR3: TGTGCCAGCAGTTCCTCAAACGGCCGGTATCAGCCCCAGCATTTT.

CDR3 nucleotide sequence: TGCGCCAGCAGCTTCCAAGGGACTTATGGCTACACCTTC. Translated: CASSFQGTYGYTF. The chain has TRBV5-1 and TRBJ1-2; possibly TRBD1 for D (5 bases). Trimming cost V 2 bases and J 5 bases, with 10 bases left between them. Germline V CDR1 and CDR2: SGHRS, YFSETQ. The CDR3 is 13 amino acids.

This chain connects TRBV7-2 to TRBJ1-2, with no clear D. CDR1 is SGHTA, CDR2 FQGNSA, per germline. This CDR3 is built from 13 residues. Trimming cost V 1 base and J 13 bases, with 16 bases left between them. CDR3 sequence (DNA): TGTGCCAGCAGCTTAGTTGTGTCGGCCTTGGGCACCTTC. Protein sequence: CASSLVVSALGTF.

Here the CDR3 DNA reads TGTGCCTGGAGCCACCAGGGGGAAAAACTGTTTTTT. Its translation: CAWSHQGEKLFF. The chain links TRBV30 to TRBJ1-4; a weak D match, TRBD1 (6 bases). This CDR3 contains 12 residues. Germline V gene lookup returns CDR1 GTSNPN and CDR2 SVGIG (reference sequence). V lost 3 bases and J lost 8, with 10 bases in between.

This chain joins TRBV6-5 and TRBJ2-6; no clear D gene. The CDR3 extends over 15 amino acids. CDR1 and CDR2 from the germline V gene are MNHEY and SVGAGI. The germline V and J ends were trimmed by 0 bases and 4 bases, with 7 bases remaining between them. DNA of the CDR3: TGTGCCAGCAGTTACTCGGGTCCCGGGGCCAACGTCCTGACTTTC. Translating it yields CASSYSGPGANVLTF.

The chain combines TRBV6-1 with TRBJ1-5; 7 bases align to TRBD1. From germline, CDR1 is MNHNS and CDR2 SASEGT. The CDR3 covers 14 residues. V trimming: 5 bases; J trimming: 5 bases; junction bases outside the gene matches: 6. The CDR3 DNA reads TGTGCCAGCAGTAGAACAGGGGAAGATCAGCCCCAGCATTTT. Translated, it gives CASSRTGEDQPQHF.

This clone was found a few times. The rearrangement joins TRBV4-1 to TRBJ1-1; the match to TRBD1 covers 8 bases. With 2 bases clipped from V and 1 base from J, the junction kept 6 bases outside the gene matches. The CDR3 has 16 residues. Germline V lookup: CDR1 MGHRA, CDR2 YSYEKL. The DNA for the CDR3 is TGCGCCAGCAGCCAAAGCCAGGGGGCGACGAACACTGAAGCTTTCTTT. It is translated as CASSQSQGATNTEAFF.

The chain carries TRBV28 and TRBJ1-4; D remains unclear. Germline V gene data show CDR1 as MDHEN and CDR2 as SYDVKM. The ends were cut back, 6 bases at V and 8 bases at J, with 10 bases in the middle. The CDR3 is 12 amino acids. The CDR3: CASSRRGEKLFF. The DNA of the CDR3 is TGTGCCAGCAGCCGCCGAGGAGAAAAACTGTTTTTT.

In its sample, this clone was seen a few times. This sequence joins TRBV29-1 and TRBJ1-1; maybe TRBD1 (5 bases). The V end lost 7 bases, the J end lost 1 base, and 13 bases lay between the germline ends. The CDR3 contains 13 residues. Germline CDR1 is SQVTM and CDR2 is ANQGSEA. The CDR3 coding sequence is TGCAGCGGAACCGGGGCCCAGAACACTGAAGCTTTCTTT. It translates to CSGTGAQNTEAFF.

The chain is built from TRBV29-1 and TRBJ2-7; possibly TRBD2 for D (6 bases). Trimming shortened V by 6 bases and J by 5 bases, and 11 bases separated the two germline ends. The CDR3 covers 11 residues. Germline values: CDR1 SQVTM, CDR2 ANQGSEA. CDR3 DNA: TGCAGCGTCCAGTGGGGGGACGAGCAGTACTTC. Its translation is CSVQWGDEQYF.